Shown below are 7 T cell receptor beta chains from a single sample sequenced in a study of blood T cell repertoires in COVID-19. The assay was immunoSEQ multiplex PCR, and TCRdb's table has in-frame clones only and misses some. The table shows fewer than 200,000 clones, with approximately 90% occurring only once. The sample was peripheral blood. The source is a man in his sixties with acute or convalescent COVID-19.

The rearrangement joins TRBV14 to TRBJ1-5, with TRBD1 as a possible D gene (6 bases). This CDR3 is built from 13 residues. CDR1 and CDR2 (germline): SGHDN, FVKESK. V was pared by 3 bases and J by 7 bases, with 10 bases between. CDR3 in DNA: TGTGCCAGCAGCCACGGGCAGGGGCAGCCCCAGCATTTT. Translating gives CASSHGQGQPQHF.

The CDR3 DNA sequence: TGTGCCAGCAGCCGCATACAGGGTGGACCTGGAAACACCATATATTTT. This translates into CASSRIQGGPGNTIYF. This chain links TRBV3-1 (or the pseudogene TRBV3-2) with TRBJ1-3; a possible D gene is TRBD1 (6 bases). Germline V gene sequence: CDR1 LGHDT, CDR2 YNNKEL (reference sequence). The CDR3 is made up of 16 amino acids. V was clipped by 4 bases and J by 2 bases, with 15 bases between them.

The chain is built from TRBV5-4 and TRBJ1-1; no definite D call. There are 14 residues in the CDR3. CDR1 is SGHNT and CDR2 is YYREEE in the germline V gene (reference sequence). The ends were cut back, 4 bases at V and 1 base at J, with 11 bases in the middle. The CDR3 region is CASSVQSPNTEAFF. The CDR3 bases are TGTGCCAGCAGCGTACAGAGCCCGAACACTGAAGCTTTCTTT. Combining the CDR3 with reference TRBV5-4 and TRBJ1-1 gives the whole variable domain ETGVTQSPTHLIKTRGQQVTLRCSSQSGHNTVSWYQQALGQGPQFIFQYYREEENGRGNFPPRFSGLQFPNYSSELNVNALELDDSALYLCASSVQSPNTEAFFGQGTRLTVV.

The chain carries TRBV6-1 and TRBJ2-3; possible D gene TRBD2, 5 bases. Germline V gene lookup returns CDR1 MNHNS and CDR2 SASEGT. The CDR3 totals 12 residues. Trimming shortened V by 2 bases and J by 7 bases, and 7 bases separated the two germline ends. The CDR3 sequence is CASSERENTQYF. The CDR3 DNA sequence: TGTGCCAGCAGTGAAAGGGAGAATACGCAGTATTTT.

The V and J genes are TRBV30 and TRBJ1-4; 7 bases are a match to TRBD1. The CDR3 has 15 residues. V was clipped by 2 bases and J by 3 bases; unmatched bases: 6. The germline V gene encodes CDR1 GTSNPN and CDR2 SVGIG (reference sequence). CDR3 loop: CAWSRHRGPNEKLFF. The CDR3 DNA reads as TGTGCCTGGAGTAGGCATAGGGGGCCTAATGAAAAACTGTTTTTT. The variable domain in full, completed from reference TRBV30 and TRBJ1-4, reads SQTIHQWPATLVQPVGSPLSLECTVEGTSNPNLYWYRQAAGRGLQLLFYSVGIGQISSEVPQNLSASRPQDRQFILSSKKLLLSDSGFYLCAWSRHRGPNEKLFFGSGTQLSVL.

The V call is TRBV12-5, the J call TRBJ1-1; D is uncertain. Germline-derived CDR1 and CDR2 are LGHNT and FRNRAP. Trimming pared 3 bases from V and 11 bases from J, leaving 13 bases between. The CDR3 contains 12 residues. CDR3 protein: CASGLFSSSAFF. As DNA, the CDR3 is TGTGCTAGTGGTTTATTCTCCTCGTCGGCTTTCTTT.

About this clone: Additional DNA sequences in this sample encode the identical CDR3. V is TRBV19 and J is TRBJ2-1, with TRBD2 matching over 13 bases. The CDR3 covers 17 residues. Germline-derived CDR1 and CDR2 are LNHDA and SQIVND (reference sequence). Unmatched junction bases numbered 5, after V lost 0 bases and J lost 6 bases. CDR3 sequence: CASSIDLTSGRSNEQFF. CDR3 in DNA: TGTGCCAGTAGTATAGACCTGACTAGCGGGAGGAGCAATGAGCAGTTCTTC.